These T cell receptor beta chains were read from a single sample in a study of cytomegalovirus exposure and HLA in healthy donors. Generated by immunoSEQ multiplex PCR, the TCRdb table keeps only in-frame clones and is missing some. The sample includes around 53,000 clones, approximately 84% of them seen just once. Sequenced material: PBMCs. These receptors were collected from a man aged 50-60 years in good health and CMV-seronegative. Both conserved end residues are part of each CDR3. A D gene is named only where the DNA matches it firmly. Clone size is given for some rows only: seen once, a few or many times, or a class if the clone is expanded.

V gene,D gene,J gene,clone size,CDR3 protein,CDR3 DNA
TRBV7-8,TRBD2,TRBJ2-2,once,CASSLARLAGNGELFF,TGTGCCAGCAGCTTAGCTAGGCTAGCGGGGAACGGGGAGCTGTTTTTT
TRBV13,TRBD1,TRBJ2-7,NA,CASSPKGTGRYEQYF,TGTGCCAGCAGCCCTAAAGGGACAGGGAGGTACGAGCAGTACTTC
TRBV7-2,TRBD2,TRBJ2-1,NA,CASSLALAGGPVLF,TGTGCCAGCAGCTTAGCGCTAGCGGGGGGCCCCGTGCTCTTC
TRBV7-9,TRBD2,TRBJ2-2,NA,CASRPLAGQNTGELFF,TGTGCCAGCAGGCCCCTAGCGGGGCAGAACACCGGGGAGCTGTTTTTT
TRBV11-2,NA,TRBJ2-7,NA,CASSLERGGYEQYF,TGTGCCAGCAGCTTAGAGCGGGGTGGGTACGAGCAGTACTTC
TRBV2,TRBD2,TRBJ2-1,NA,CASTPRLAGEYNEQFF,TGTGCCAGCACCCCCCGACTGGCGGGGGAGTACAATGAGCAGTTCTTC
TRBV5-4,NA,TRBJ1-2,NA,CASSLGARTDANYGYTF,TGTGCCAGCAGCTTGGGAGCCCGGACAGACGCTAACTATGGCTACACCTTC
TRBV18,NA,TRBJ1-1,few,CASFQGPNTEAFF,TGTGCCAGCTTCCAGGGCCCGAACACTGAAGCTTTCTTT
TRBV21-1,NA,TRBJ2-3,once,CASSIFLAPEGTDTQYF,TGTGCCAGCAGCATATTTCTGGCCCCCGAGGGCACAGATACGCAGTATTTT
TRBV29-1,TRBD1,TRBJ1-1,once,CSVPWTGRNTEAFF,TGCAGCGTCCCCTGGACAGGGAGGAACACTGAAGCTTTCTTT
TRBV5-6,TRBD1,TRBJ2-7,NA,CASSFAGTGYEQYF,TGTGCCAGCAGTTTTGCCGGGACAGGCTACGAGCAGTACTTC
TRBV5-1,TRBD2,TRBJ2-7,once,CASSPGTSTYEQYF,TGCGCCAGCAGCCCCGGGACTAGTACTTACGAGCAGTACTTC
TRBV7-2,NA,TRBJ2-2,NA,CASSTGQPNVNTGELFF,TGTGCCAGCAGCACCGGACAGCCGAATGTTAACACCGGGGAGCTGTTTTTT
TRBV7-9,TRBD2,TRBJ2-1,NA,CASSPLAGVNEQFF,TGTGCCAGCAGCCCTCTAGCGGGGGTCAATGAGCAGTTCTTC
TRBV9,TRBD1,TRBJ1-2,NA,CASSVRDREYGYTF,TGTGCCAGCAGCGTACGAGACAGGGAGTATGGCTACACCTTC
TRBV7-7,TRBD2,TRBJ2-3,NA,CASSRLPAGGLTDTQYF,TGTGCCAGCAGCCGCCTCCCAGCGGGGGGGCTCACAGATACGCAGTATTTT
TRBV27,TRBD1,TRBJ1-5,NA,CASSLRLGGYQPQHF,TGTGCCAGCAGTTTAAGGCTAGGGGGCTATCAGCCCCAGCATTTT
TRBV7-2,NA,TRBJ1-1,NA,CASSTGQGRQTEAFF,TGTGCCAGCAGTACCGGGCAGGGAAGGCAGACTGAAGCTTTCTTT
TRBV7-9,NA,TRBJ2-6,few,CASSKQGMAGANVLTF,TGTGCCAGCAGCAAACAGGGAATGGCTGGGGCCAACGTCCTGACTTTC
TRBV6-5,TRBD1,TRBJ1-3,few,CASRSGQRGNTIYF,TGTGCCAGCAGATCGGGACAGCGCGGAAACACCATATATTTT
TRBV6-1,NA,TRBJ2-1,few,CASSEGGSRGWYNEQFF,TGTGCCAGCAGTGAAGGGGGGAGCAGGGGTTGGTACAATGAGCAGTTCTTC
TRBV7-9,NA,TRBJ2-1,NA,CASSLLGQVPYNEQFF,TGTGCCAGCAGCTTATTGGGGCAGGTTCCCTACAATGAGCAGTTCTTC
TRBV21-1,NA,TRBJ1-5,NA,CASSIIPGGGDGNQPQHF,TGTGCCAGCAGCATTATTCCAGGGGGCGGGGATGGCAATCAGCCCCAGCATTTT
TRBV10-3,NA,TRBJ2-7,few,CAISGLTGIEQYF,TGTGCCATCAGTGGCCTTACAGGGATCGAGCAGTACTTC
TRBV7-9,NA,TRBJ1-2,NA,CASSLTDRANYGYTF,TGTGCCAGCAGCTTAACGGACAGAGCTAACTATGGCTACACCTTC
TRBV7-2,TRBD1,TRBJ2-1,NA,CASSPDRVTNEQFF,TGTGCCAGCAGCCCCGACAGGGTTACCAATGAGCAGTTCTTC
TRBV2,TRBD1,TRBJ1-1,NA,CASAGDRTGEAFF,TGTGCCAGCGCGGGGGACAGGACAGGTGAAGCTTTCTTT
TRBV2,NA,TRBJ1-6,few,CATKQGLDSPLHF,TGTGCCACCAAACAGGGTTTGGATTCACCCCTCCACTTT
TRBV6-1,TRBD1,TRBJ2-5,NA,CASSEGVTGEETQYF,TGTGCCAGCAGTGAAGGGGTAACAGGGGAAGAGACCCAGTACTTC
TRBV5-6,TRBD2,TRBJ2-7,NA,CASSRGSGGLPYEQYF,TGTGCCAGCAGCCGAGGGTCGGGGGGGTTACCCTACGAGCAGTACTTC
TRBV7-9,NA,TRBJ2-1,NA,CASSFSDTYNEQFF,TGTGCCAGCAGCTTTAGCGATACCTACAATGAGCAGTTCTTC
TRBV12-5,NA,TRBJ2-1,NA,CASGSFRQSRDNEQFF,TGTGCTAGTGGTTCCTTCAGACAGTCACGAGACAATGAGCAGTTCTTC
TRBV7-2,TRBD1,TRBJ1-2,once,CASSSQGTGFGYTF,TGTGCCAGCAGCTCACAGGGGACGGGGTTCGGCTACACCTTC
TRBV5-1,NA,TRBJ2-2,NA,CASSLSTRDGELFF,TGCGCCAGCAGCTTATCGACTAGGGACGGGGAGCTGTTTTTT
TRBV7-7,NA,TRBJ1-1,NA,CASSPPSKTEAFF,TGTGCCAGCAGCCCGCCCAGTAAAACTGAAGCTTTCTTT
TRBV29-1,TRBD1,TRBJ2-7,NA,CSVGDRGRYEQYF,TGCAGCGTTGGGGACAGGGGAAGATACGAGCAGTACTTC
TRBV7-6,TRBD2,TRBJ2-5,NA,CASSLARSGALRETQYF,TGTGCCAGCAGCTTAGCCCGGAGCGGGGCGCTTAGAGAGACCCAGTACTTC